The rows below give T cell receptor beta chains drawn from one sample of a study of T-cell memory formation after mild COVID-19. TCRdb ran MiXCR on the 5' RACE reads and lists one entry per CDR3 protein. The sample includes hundreds of thousands of distinct CDR3 sequences, approximately 15% of them seen just once. Specimen: PBMCs or a T cell subset sorted from them (not recorded which). The receptor set was obtained from a man younger than 35 who had mild COVID-19 (a few samples of this study predate the infection). Cell type and time point are not known. The CDR3 runs from the conserved cysteine through the conserved F or W. A D gene is named only where the DNA matches it firmly. Not all rows give a size; the values are once, few, many and, for expanded clones, a class.

clone_size j_call v_call d_call cdr3_aa cdr3_nt
. TRBJ2-5 TRBV12-3/TRBV12-4 TRBD2 CASSTYTSGGHKETQYF TGTGCCAGCAGTACGTACACTAGCGGGGGGCACAAAGAGACCCAGTACTTC
. TRBJ1-3 TRBV12-3/TRBV12-4 TRBD1 CASSSTGVGNTIYF TGTGCCAGCAGTTCAACAGGGGTCGGAAACACCATATATTTT
many TRBJ1-2 TRBV29-1 . CSVEDLQFRGYTF TGCAGCGTTGAAGATCTGCAGTTTAGGGGCTACACCTTC
few TRBJ2-3 TRBV20-1 . CSVVQDTQYF TGCAGTGTGGTCCAAGATACGCAGTATTTT
. TRBJ1-1 TRBV7-9 TRBD1 CASSPPLTGAPEAFF TGTGCCAGCAGCCCTCCCTTGACAGGGGCGCCTGAAGCTTTCTTT
. TRBJ2-3 TRBV10-3 TRBD2 CAIRELAGRGDTQYF TGTGCCATCAGGGAACTAGCGGGGCGGGGAGATACGCAGTATTTT
many TRBJ2-2 TRBV12-5 . CASGPGAMTGELFF TGTGCTAGTGGTCCCGGGGCTATGACCGGGGAGCTGTTTTTT
. TRBJ2-1 TRBV3-1 TRBD2 CASGTSGYNEQFF TGTGCCAGCGGGACTAGCGGCTACAATGAGCAGTTCTTC
. TRBJ1-1 TRBV18 . CASSPPSGGNTEAFF TGTGCCAGCTCACCACCGTCGGGCGGGAACACTGAAGCTTTCTTT
. TRBJ2-1 TRBV11-2 . CASSLDLGLNEQFF TGTGCCAGCAGCTTAGATCTTGGCCTCAATGAGCAGTTCTTC
. TRBJ1-4 TRBV12-3/TRBV12-4 . CASSRAAEPEPEKLFF TGTGCCAGCTCAAGGGCCGCAGAGCCAGAGCCTGAAAAACTGTTTTTT
. TRBJ2-5 TRBV3-1 . CASSQGGVGAFQETQYF TGTGCCAGCAGCCAGGGCGGAGTCGGGGCGTTCCAAGAGACCCAGTACTTC
few TRBJ2-5 TRBV27 . CASSSTTAVQYF TGTGCCAGCAGTTCCACCACGGCAGTCCAGTACTTC
few TRBJ2-3 TRBV9 . CASSAREWADTQYF TGTGCCAGCAGCGCCAGGGAGTGGGCAGATACGCAGTATTTT
. TRBJ1-3 TRBV12-3/TRBV12-4 . CASLVRRTIYF TGTGCCAGCCTAGTGAGGAGGACCATATATTTT
few TRBJ2-7 TRBV29-1 TRBD1 CSVTQQGLEEYF TGCAGCGTGACCCAACAGGGGCTCGAGGAGTACTTC
. TRBJ2-5 TRBV7-9 TRBD1 CASSPRQGNTETQYF TGTGCCAGCAGCCCACGACAGGGGAACACGGAGACCCAGTACTTC
. TRBJ1-1 TRBV29-1 TRBD1 CSAATGGTEAFF TGCAGCGCAGCTACAGGGGGCACTGAAGCTTTCTTT
few TRBJ2-6 TRBV20-1 . CSVSGQGGANVLTF TGCAGTGTTAGCGGCCAGGGGGGGGCCAACGTCCTGACTTTC